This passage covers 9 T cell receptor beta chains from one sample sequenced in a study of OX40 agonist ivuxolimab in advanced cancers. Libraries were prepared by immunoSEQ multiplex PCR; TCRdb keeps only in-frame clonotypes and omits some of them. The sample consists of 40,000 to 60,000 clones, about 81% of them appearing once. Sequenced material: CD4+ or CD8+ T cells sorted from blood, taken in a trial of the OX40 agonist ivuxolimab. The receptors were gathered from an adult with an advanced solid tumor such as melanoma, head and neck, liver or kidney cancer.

CDR3 protein: CASSQERQVGGYTF. The CDR3 DNA reads TGTGCCAGCAGCCAAGAGCGGCAGGTCGGGGGCTACACCTTC. The V call is TRBV4-2, the J call TRBJ1-2; D gene unclear. The CDR3 has 14 amino acids. CDR1 LGHNA and CDR2 YNFKEQ come from the germline V gene. Trimming cost V 0 bases and J 8 bases, with 13 bases left between them.

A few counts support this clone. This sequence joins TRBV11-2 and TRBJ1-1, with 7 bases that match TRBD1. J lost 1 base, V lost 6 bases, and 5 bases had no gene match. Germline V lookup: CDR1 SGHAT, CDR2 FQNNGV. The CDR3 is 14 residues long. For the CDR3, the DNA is TGTGCCAGCAGTTGGGACAGAACGAACACTGAAGCTTTCTTT. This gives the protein CASSWDRTNTEAFF.

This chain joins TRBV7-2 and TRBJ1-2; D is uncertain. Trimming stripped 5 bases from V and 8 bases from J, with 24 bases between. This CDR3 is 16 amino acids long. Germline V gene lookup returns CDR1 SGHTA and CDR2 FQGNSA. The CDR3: CASSPVDTTLLQGYTF. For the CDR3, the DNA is TGTGCCAGCAGCCCCGTCGACACAACACTTCTACAAGGCTACACCTTC.

The CDR3 DNA sequence: TGCGCCAGCAGCTTGTACGGCGGAACCTCTGAAAAACTGTTTTTT. Its translation is CASSLYGGTSEKLFF. The rearrangement links TRBV5-1 to TRBJ1-4; D not certain. The germline CDR1 and CDR2 sequences are SGHRS and YFSETQ. V lost 1 base, J lost 7 bases, and 14 bases lay in between. This CDR3 is 15 amino acids long.

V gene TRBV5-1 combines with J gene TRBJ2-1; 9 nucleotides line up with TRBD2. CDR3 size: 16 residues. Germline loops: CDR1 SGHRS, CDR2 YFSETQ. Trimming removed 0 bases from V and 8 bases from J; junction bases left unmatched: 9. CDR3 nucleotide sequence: TGCGCCAGCAGCTTGGCCGCTAGCGGGATTTTCGATGAGCAGTTCTTC. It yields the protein CASSLAASGIFDEQFF.

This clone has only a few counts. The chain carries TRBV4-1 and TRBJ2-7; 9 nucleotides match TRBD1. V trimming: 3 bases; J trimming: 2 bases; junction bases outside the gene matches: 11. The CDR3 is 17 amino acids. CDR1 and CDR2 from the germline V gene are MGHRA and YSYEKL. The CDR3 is CASSHQEGTGSAYEQYF. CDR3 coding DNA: TGCGCCAGCAGCCATCAGGAAGGGACAGGGAGTGCCTACGAGCAGTACTTC.

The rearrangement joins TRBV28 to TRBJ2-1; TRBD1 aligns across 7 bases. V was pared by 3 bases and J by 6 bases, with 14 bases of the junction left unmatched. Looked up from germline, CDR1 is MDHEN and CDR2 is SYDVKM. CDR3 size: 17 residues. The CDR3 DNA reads TGTGCCAGCAGTTTGTATAGCGCGACAGGGCTCCTCAATGAGCAGTTCTTC. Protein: CASSLYSATGLLNEQFF.

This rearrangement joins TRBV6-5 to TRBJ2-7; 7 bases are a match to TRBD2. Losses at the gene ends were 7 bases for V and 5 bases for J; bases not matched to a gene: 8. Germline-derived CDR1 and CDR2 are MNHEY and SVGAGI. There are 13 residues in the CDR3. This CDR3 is CASTAGVEDEQYF. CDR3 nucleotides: TGTGCCAGCACCGCGGGAGTGGAGGACGAGCAGTACTTC.

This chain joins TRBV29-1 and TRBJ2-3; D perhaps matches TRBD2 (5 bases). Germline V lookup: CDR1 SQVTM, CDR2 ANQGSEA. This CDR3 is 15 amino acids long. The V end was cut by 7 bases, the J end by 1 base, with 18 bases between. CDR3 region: CSGSGEAAGTDTQYF. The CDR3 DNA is TGCAGCGGAAGCGGAGAGGCCGCGGGCACAGATACGCAGTATTTT.